This note documents a single TCR beta chain sequence. Its target is unknown. The data originate from a study of T cell repertoires in cytomegalovirus infection. Trimming pared 3 bases from V and 3 bases from J, leaving 14 bases between. The CDR3 spans 15 residues. Germline V gene data show CDR1 as SGHVS and CDR2 as FNYEAQ. TCRdb used MiXCR to reprocess the reads, holding one entry per CDR3 protein. The sample lists fewer than 950,000 distinct CDR3 sequences; less than 35% were seen once. V usage is TRBV7-6 and J usage is TRBJ1-2, with a tentative D call TRBD1 (6 bases). The origin of this receptor is a human donor in good health (CMV status not recorded). Some clones in this sample may be carry-over from other donors' samples. The sample in question was cultured CD8+ T cells from PBMCs, obtained from culture after CMV antigen stimulation. The CDR3 region has the DNA TGTGCCAGCAGCTTCATAGGGGGGGGGTACTATGGCTACACCTTC. It encodes CASSFIGGGYYGYTF.